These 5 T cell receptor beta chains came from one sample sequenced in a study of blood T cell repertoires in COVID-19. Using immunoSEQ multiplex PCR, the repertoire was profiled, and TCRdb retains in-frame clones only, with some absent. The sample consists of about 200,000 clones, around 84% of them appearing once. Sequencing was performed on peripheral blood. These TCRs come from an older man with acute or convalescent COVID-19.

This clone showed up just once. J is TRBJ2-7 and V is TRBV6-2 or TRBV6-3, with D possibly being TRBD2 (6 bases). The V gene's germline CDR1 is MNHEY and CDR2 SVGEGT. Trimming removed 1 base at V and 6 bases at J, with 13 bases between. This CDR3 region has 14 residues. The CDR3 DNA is TGTGCCAGCAGTTACTACCCCGGGAGCCCCGAGCAGTACGTC. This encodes CASSYYPGSPEQYV.

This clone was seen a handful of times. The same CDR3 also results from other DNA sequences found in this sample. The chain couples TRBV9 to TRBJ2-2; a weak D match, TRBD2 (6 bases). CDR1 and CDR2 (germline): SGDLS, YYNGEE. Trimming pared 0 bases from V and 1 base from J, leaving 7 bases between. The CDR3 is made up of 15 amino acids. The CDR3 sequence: CASSVVSGNTGELFF. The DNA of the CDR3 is TGTGCCAGCAGCGTAGTTAGCGGGAACACCGGGGAGCTGTTTTTT.

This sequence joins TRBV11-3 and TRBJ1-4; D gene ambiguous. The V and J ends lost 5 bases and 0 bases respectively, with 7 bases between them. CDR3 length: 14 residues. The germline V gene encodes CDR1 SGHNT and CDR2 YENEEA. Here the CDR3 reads CASSLSATNEKLFF. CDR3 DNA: TGTGCCAGCAGCCTAAGCGCAACTAATGAAAAACTGTTTTTT.

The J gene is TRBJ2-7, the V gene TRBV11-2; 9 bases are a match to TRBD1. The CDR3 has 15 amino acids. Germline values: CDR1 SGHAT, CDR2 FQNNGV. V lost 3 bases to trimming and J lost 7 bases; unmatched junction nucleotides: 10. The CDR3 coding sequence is TGTGCCAGCAGCTTCCTGGGACAGGGTGGAGAAGAGCAGTACGTC. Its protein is CASSFLGQGGEEQYV.

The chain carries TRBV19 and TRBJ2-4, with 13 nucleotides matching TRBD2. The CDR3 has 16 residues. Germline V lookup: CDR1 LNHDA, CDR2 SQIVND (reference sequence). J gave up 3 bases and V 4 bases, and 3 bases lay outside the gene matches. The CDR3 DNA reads TGTGCCAGTAGTAGACTAGCGGGAGGAGGCAAAAACATTCAGTACTTC. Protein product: CASSRLAGGGKNIQYF.